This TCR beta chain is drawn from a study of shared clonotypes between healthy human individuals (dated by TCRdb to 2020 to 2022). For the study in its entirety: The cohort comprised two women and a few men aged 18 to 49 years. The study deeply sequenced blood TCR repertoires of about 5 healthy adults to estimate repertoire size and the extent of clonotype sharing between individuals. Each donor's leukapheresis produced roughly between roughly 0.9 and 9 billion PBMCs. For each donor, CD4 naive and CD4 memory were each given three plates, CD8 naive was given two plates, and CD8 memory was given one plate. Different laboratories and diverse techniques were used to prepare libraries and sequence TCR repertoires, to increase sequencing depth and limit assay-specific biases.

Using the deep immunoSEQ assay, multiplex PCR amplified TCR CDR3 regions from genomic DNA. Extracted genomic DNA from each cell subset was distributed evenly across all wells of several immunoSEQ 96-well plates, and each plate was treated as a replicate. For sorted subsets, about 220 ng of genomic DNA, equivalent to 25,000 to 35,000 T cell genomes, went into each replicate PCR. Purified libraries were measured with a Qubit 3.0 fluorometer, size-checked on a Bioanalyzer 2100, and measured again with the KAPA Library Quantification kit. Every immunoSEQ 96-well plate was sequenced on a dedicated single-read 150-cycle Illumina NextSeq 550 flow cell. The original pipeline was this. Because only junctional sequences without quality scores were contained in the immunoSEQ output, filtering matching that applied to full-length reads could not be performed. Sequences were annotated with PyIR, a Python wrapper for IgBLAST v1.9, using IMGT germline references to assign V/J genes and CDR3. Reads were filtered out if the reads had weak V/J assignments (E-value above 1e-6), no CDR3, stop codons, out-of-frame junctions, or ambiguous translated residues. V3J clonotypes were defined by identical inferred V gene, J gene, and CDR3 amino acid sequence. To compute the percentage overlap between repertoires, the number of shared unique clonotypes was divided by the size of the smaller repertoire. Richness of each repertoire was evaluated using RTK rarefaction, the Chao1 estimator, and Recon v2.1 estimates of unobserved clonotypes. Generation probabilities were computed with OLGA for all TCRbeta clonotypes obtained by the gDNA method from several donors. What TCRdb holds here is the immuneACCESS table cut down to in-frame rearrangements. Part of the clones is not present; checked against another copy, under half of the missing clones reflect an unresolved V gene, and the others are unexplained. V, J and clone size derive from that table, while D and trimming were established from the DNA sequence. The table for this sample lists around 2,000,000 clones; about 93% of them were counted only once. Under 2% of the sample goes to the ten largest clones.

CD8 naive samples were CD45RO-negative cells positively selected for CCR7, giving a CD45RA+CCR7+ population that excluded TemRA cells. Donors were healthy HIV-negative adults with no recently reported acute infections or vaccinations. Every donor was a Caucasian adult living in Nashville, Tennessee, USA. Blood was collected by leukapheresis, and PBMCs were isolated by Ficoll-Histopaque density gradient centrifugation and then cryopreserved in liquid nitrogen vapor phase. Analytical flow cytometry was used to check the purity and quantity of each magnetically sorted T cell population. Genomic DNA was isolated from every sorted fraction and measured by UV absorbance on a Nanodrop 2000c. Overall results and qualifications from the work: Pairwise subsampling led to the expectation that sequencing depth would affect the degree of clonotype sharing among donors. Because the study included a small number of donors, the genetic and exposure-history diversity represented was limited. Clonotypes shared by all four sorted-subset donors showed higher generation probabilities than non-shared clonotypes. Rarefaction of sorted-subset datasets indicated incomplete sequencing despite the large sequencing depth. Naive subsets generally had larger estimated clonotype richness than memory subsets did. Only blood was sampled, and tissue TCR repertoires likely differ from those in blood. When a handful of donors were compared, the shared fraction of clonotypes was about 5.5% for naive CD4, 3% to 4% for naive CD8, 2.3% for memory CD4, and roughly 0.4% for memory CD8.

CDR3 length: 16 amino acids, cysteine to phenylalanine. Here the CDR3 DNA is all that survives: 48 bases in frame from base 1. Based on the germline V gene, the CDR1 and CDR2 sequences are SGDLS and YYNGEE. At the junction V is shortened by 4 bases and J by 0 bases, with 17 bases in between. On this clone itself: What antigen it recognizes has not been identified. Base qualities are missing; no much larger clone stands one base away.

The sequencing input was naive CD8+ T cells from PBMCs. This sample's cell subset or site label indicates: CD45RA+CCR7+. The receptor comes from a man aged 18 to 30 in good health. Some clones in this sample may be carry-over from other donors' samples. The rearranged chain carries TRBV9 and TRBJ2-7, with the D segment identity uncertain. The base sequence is TGTGCCAGCAGCCCAGGAGTCGGCCTTCTCTCCTACGAGCAGTACTTC. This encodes CASSPGVGLLSYEQYF. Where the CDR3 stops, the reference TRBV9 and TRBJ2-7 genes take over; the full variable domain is DSGVTQTPKHLITATGQRVTLRCSPRSGDLSVYWYQQSLDQGLQFLIQYYNGEERAKGNILERFSAQQFPDLHSELNLSSLELGDSALYFCASSPGVGLLSYEQYFGPGTRLTVT.